The T cell receptor beta chain under discussion was sequenced for a study of blood T cells in healthy people across ages. With a J-beta primer mix and a sample-barcoded 5' primer, a second PCR ran about 7 to 11 cycles. TCRdb ran MiXCR on the 5' RACE reads and lists one entry per CDR3 protein. Of roughly 2 million distinct CDR3 sequences in the sample, about 50% were seen once. There are 20 residues in the CDR3. Germline loops: CDR1 PRHDT, CDR2 FYEKMQ (reference sequence). V lost 2 bases, J lost 2 bases, and 18 bases stayed unmatched. This TCR came from a woman between 40 and 50 years old in good health. This chain connects TRBV13 to TRBJ2-1; the match to TRBD2 covers 7 bases. The sample was blood. The CDR3 DNA reads TGTGCCAGCAGCTTAACTAGCGTCCCATCGGGCATAAGGGCCTACAATGAGCAGTTCTTC. Encoded protein: CASSLTSVPSGIRAYNEQFF.